These 13 T cell receptor beta chains were sequenced from one sample in a study of vaccination and CD4 T cells after COVID-19. The treatment is: roughly 11-day PBMC culture with coronavirus spike peptide pools or control peptides (ViraFEST assay). Once obtained from cultured CD4+ T cells, the DNA was sequenced using the Oncomine TCR Beta short-read assay. TCRdb used MiXCR to reprocess the PCR reads, holding one entry per CDR3 protein. Of 9,500 to 13,000 distinct CDR3 sequences listed, roughly two fifths are singletons. These TCRs' antigens remain unknown. What was sequenced was CD4+ T cells from blood, cultured in vitro. All receptors come from a human donor who had recovered from COVID-19.

This clonotype was picked up a small number of times. The CDR3 spells CASSGSGPNYKTQYF. The CDR3 DNA is TGTGCCAGCAGTGGCTCCGGGCCCAATTATAAGACCCAGTACTTC. The chain carries TRBV6-1 and TRBJ2-5; no reliable D call. The CDR3 contains 15 residues. Trimming cost V 4 bases and J 6 bases, with 18 bases left between them. CDR1 is MNHNS, CDR2 SASEGT, per germline.

The gene calls are TRBV7-2 and TRBJ2-1, with 9 bases matching TRBD2. Per germline, CDR1 SGHTA and CDR2 FQGNSA. The CDR3 covers 15 residues. The junction had 2 bases not matched to a gene; V was cut back by 3 bases and J by 2 bases. For the CDR3, the DNA is TGTGCCAGCAGCTTCGCGGGGGGGCCCTACAATGAGCAGTTCTTC. This codes for CASSFAGGPYNEQFF.

The table lists this clonotype with a count of one. The chain carries TRBV7-2 and TRBJ2-1, with 7 bases fitting TRBD2. This CDR3 is built from 17 residues. From germline, CDR1 is SGHTA and CDR2 FQGNSA. Trimming at V came to 5 bases and at J to 0 bases, leaving 10 bases not matched to a gene. CDR3 nucleotides: TGTGCCAGCAGCCTAGGAACTAGCGCCTCCTCCTACAATGAGCAGTTCTTC. Translating it yields CASSLGTSASSYNEQFF.

The J gene is TRBJ2-2, the V gene TRBV2, with 7 bases fitting TRBD1. J gave up 3 bases and V 6 bases, and 4 bases lay outside the gene matches. There are 14 residues in the CDR3. The germline gives CDR1 SNHLY, CDR2 FYNNEI. CDR3 in DNA: TGTGCCAGCAGCTACGGGACAGACACCGGGGAGCTGTTTTTT. Its protein product is CASSYGTDTGELFF.

This clonotype has just a few counts. This chain joins TRBV10-2 and TRBJ1-5; D is unresolved. V lost 4 bases, J lost 0 bases, and 16 bases lay in between. Germline CDR1 WSHSY, CDR2 SAAADI. The length of the CDR3 is 17 residues. CDR3 amino acids: CASSADLGGVSNQPQHF. The CDR3 nucleotides are TGCGCCAGCAGTGCCGACCTGGGCGGGGTTAGCAATCAGCCCCAGCATTTT.

The genes are TRBV5-1 and TRBJ2-5; tentatively, D is TRBD1 or TRBD2 (5 bases each). From germline, CDR1 is SGHRS and CDR2 YFSETQ. The CDR3 is 15 amino acids. V was pared by 4 bases and J by 2 bases, with 15 bases between. CDR3 residues: CASSGGPGPQETQYF. The CDR3 bases are TGCGCCAGCAGCGGGGGTCCGGGTCCACAAGAGACCCAGTACTTC.

Sample share makes this clonotype large (0.1 to 1%). This chain uses TRBV6-5 with TRBJ1-2; tentative D call: TRBD1 (5 bases). The V gene's germline CDR1 is MNHEY and CDR2 SVGAGI. V dropped 2 bases and J dropped 2 bases, with 9 bases sitting between them. The CDR3 totals 14 residues. The CDR3, as DNA: TGTGCCAGCAGTTACGGTACAGGAAACTATGGCTACACCTTC. It codes for CASSYGTGNYGYTF.

This clonotype occurred a few times. V is TRBV7-9 and J is TRBJ1-1; D is ambiguous. The CDR3 loop spans 15 amino acids. Per the germline V gene, CDR1 is SEHNR and CDR2 is FQNEAQ (reference sequence). The ends were cut back, 5 bases at V and 1 base at J, with 14 bases in the middle. CDR3 residues: CASSPRVGENTEAFF. In nucleotides, the CDR3 is TGTGCCAGCAGCCCGCGGGTTGGAGAGAACACTGAAGCTTTCTTT.

V usage is TRBV6-1 and J usage is TRBJ2-1, with 7 nucleotides matching TRBD2. Looked up from germline, CDR1 is MNHNS and CDR2 is SASEGT. The ends lost 6 bases at V and 0 bases at J; junction bases unmatched: 5. CDR3 length: 15 amino acids. This chain's CDR3 is CASRVGLLSYNEQFF. The DNA for the CDR3 is TGTGCCAGCAGGGTGGGACTACTCTCCTACAATGAGCAGTTCTTC.

The table lists this clonotype with a few counts. The rearrangement links TRBV6-1 to TRBJ1-2; D is possibly TRBD1 (5 bases). This CDR3 comprises 15 residues. Germline CDR1 and CDR2: MNHNS and SASEGT. V shed 6 bases and J shed 3 bases, with 17 bases lying between them. The CDR3 DNA reads TGTGCCAGCAGCGACCCTTTGGGGGTTGACTATGGCTACACCTTC. As protein: CASSDPLGVDYGYTF.

The sample holds a few counts of this clonotype. This chain links TRBV7-9 with TRBJ2-5; 13 bases agree with TRBD2. V lost 1 base and J lost 3; bases outside the gene matches: 5. This CDR3 is 17 amino acids long. Germline V gives CDR1 SEHNR, CDR2 FQNEAQ (reference sequence). The DNA of the CDR3 is TGTGCCAGCAGCTTAGGACTAGCGGGGGGTTGGAAAGAGACCCAGTACTTC. Its translation is CASSLGLAGGWKETQYF. The full variable domain, in which reference TRBV7-9 and TRBJ2-5 provide the parts outside the CDR3, is DTGVSQNPRHKITKRGQNVTFRCDPISEHNRLYWYRQTLGQGPEFLTYFQNEAQLEKSRLLSDRFSAERPKGSFSTLEIQRTEQGDSAMYLCASSLGLAGGWKETQYFGPGTRLLVL.

This clonotype appeared a few times. This chain links TRBV2 with TRBJ2-1, with TRBD2 identical over 11 bases. Germline V gene lookup returns CDR1 SNHLY and CDR2 FYNNEI. The J segment lost 7 bases and the V segment lost 7 bases, leaving 12 bases of the junction unmatched. The CDR3 consists of 16 residues. The CDR3 is CASTLRVAGGMNEQFF. The CDR3 coding sequence is TGTGCCAGCACTTTACGAGTAGCGGGGGGGATGAATGAGCAGTTCTTC. The full variable domain, with the rest looked up from reference TRBV2 and TRBJ2-1, is EPEVTQTPSHQVTQMGQEVILRCVPISNHLYFYWYRQILGQKVEFLVSFYNNEISEKSEIFDDQFSVERPDGSNFTLKIRSTKLEDSAMYFCASTLRVAGGMNEQFFGPGTRLTVL.

Of note for this clonotype: The junction and the germline gene differ at one end; a read error may be behind it. V and J are TRBV11-3 and TRBJ1-2, with 7 nucleotides matching TRBD1. The germline gives CDR1 SGHNT, CDR2 YENEEA. The CDR3 contains 13 residues. The CDR3 spells CASSLPGGYAYTF. CDR3 bases: TGTGCCAGCAGCTTGCCAGGGGGTTATGCCTACACCTTC.